The 19 T cell receptor beta chains below come from one sample, sequenced in a study of blood T cell repertoires in COVID-19. Assay used: immunoSEQ multiplex PCR; TCRdb lists only in-frame clones, some missing. The table lists 250,000 or so clones, 86% of them singletons. Sequences were obtained from peripheral blood. Every receptor here comes from a man aged 35-49 years with active or convalescent COVID-19.

The chain recombines TRBV12-3 or TRBV12-4 with TRBJ2-7, with 10 bases that match TRBD2. The CDR3 is 13 amino acids. Losses at the gene ends were 10 bases for V and 3 bases for J; bases not matched to a gene: 6. The CDR3 reads CATASGSLYEQYF. In DNA form, the CDR3 reads TGTGCCACCGCTAGCGGGAGCCTCTACGAGCAGTACTTC.

The chain carries TRBV9 and TRBJ1-2; no clear D gene. This CDR3 is built from 15 residues. Germline assignment: CDR1 SGDLS and CDR2 YYNGEE. The ends were cut back, 0 bases at V and 4 bases at J, with 13 bases in the middle. The CDR3 loop reads CASSVGGADVYGYTF. The CDR3 nucleotides are TGTGCCAGCAGCGTAGGGGGAGCGGACGTCTATGGCTACACCTTC.

The rearrangement joins TRBV4-2 to TRBJ2-3; the match to TRBD1 covers 9 bases. The germline V gene encodes CDR1 LGHNA and CDR2 YNFKEQ. This CDR3 has 17 residues. The ends lost 4 bases at V and 1 base at J; junction bases unmatched: 9. The CDR3 here is CASSPGTGNMGTDTQYF. The CDR3, as DNA: TGTGCCAGCAGCCCAGGGACAGGGAATATGGGCACAGATACGCAGTATTTT.

J is TRBJ2-3 and V is TRBV28, with a weak D call TRBD2 (6 bases). This CDR3 has 18 residues. Trimming shortened V by 5 bases and J by 4 bases, and 25 bases separated the two germline ends. CDR1 is MDHEN and CDR2 is SYDVKM in the germline V gene. As DNA, the CDR3 is TGTGCCAGCAGTCCATGGGGAGGCGCATCCTCTTCCGCAGATACGCAGTATTTT. As protein: CASSPWGGASSSADTQYF.

This clone was recorded once. The rearrangement links TRBV5-6 to TRBJ2-5, with 9 bases lining up with TRBD1. This CDR3 spans 13 amino acids. After removal of 3 bases from V and 3 bases from J, the junction contained 0 bases not matched to a gene. CDR1 and CDR2 (germline): SGHDT, YYEEEE. CDR3 sequence reads: CASSWTGEETQYF. In DNA form, the CDR3 reads TGTGCCAGCAGCTGGACAGGGGAAGAGACCCAGTACTTC.

The V gene is TRBV9, the J gene TRBJ1-1; 7 positions agree with TRBD1. CDR3 length: 16 amino acids. V lost 2 bases, J lost 5 bases, and 12 bases stayed unmatched. The germline gives CDR1 SGDLS, CDR2 YYNGEE. CDR3 region: CASSVTSQGRGTEAFF. For the CDR3, the DNA is TGTGCCAGCAGCGTCACGTCACAGGGGAGAGGTACTGAAGCTTTCTTT.

The rearrangement joins TRBV2 to TRBJ2-7; 9 nucleotides line up with TRBD1. The J segment lost 4 bases and the V segment lost 7 bases, leaving 11 bases of the junction unmatched. The CDR3 totals 15 residues. Per the germline V gene, CDR1 is SNHLY and CDR2 is FYNNEI. The CDR3 protein is CASMSRTGALYEQYF. DNA for the CDR3: TGTGCCAGCATGTCCAGGACAGGGGCCTTGTACGAGCAGTACTTC.

A single count supports this clone. This CDR3 reads CASSEPRDITGELFF. In DNA form, the CDR3 reads TGTGCCAGCAGTGAGCCCCGGGATATCACCGGGGAGCTGTTTTTT. The rearrangement uses TRBV6-1 and TRBJ2-2; possible D gene TRBD2, 5 bases. V shed 3 bases and J shed 4 bases, with 12 bases lying between them. CDR3 size: 15 residues. CDR1 MNHNS and CDR2 SASEGT come from the germline V gene.

The chain joins TRBV30 to TRBJ2-7; possibly TRBD1 for D (5 bases). V dropped 4 bases and J dropped 5 bases, with 24 bases sitting between them. This CDR3 is 16 amino acids long. Germline lookup yields CDR1 GTSNPN and CDR2 SVGIG (reference sequence). The CDR3 DNA reads TGTGCCTGGACCCACCCACCCCCGCGCAGGGTCCACGAGCAGTACTTC. Protein: CAWTHPPPRRVHEQYF.

The sample holds a few counts of this clone. V gene TRBV9 combines with J gene TRBJ1-4; a weak D match, TRBD1 (5 bases). The CDR3 has 16 residues. Trimming pared 0 bases from V and 14 bases from J, leaving 23 bases between. Looked up from germline, CDR1 is SGDLS and CDR2 is YYNGEE. The CDR3 sequence: CASSVDPGSGMEGLFF. In nucleotides, the CDR3 is TGTGCCAGCAGCGTAGATCCAGGGAGTGGTATGGAGGGGCTGTTTTTT. The variable domain in full, completed from reference TRBV9 and TRBJ1-4, reads DSGVTQTPKHLITATGQRVTLRCSPRSGDLSVYWYQQSLDQGLQFLIQYYNGEERAKGNILERFSAQQFPDLHSELNLSSLELGDSALYFCASSVDPGSGMEGLFFGSGTQLSVL.

This clone was seen only a few times. This rearrangement joins TRBV5-6 to TRBJ2-5; tentatively, D is TRBD1 (6 bases). This CDR3 is built from 14 residues. V shed 0 bases and J shed 4 bases, with 10 bases lying between them. Germline V CDR1 and CDR2: SGHDT, YYEEEE. DNA for the CDR3: TGTGCCAGCAGCTTGGCCCAGGGGCTAGAGACCCAGTACTTC. It yields the protein CASSLAQGLETQYF.

V and J are TRBV5-1 and TRBJ2-7, with D tentatively TRBD1 (5 bases). From germline, CDR1 is SGHRS and CDR2 YFSETQ. Deletions cut 2 bases from V and 3 bases from J, with 12 bases between. This CDR3 has 14 amino acids. The CDR3 here is CASSFDSLNYEQYF. The CDR3 nucleotides read TGCGCCAGCAGCTTCGACAGCCTTAACTACGAGCAGTACTTC.

DNA for the CDR3: TGTGCCAGCAGCCAAGATCTACAGACCCAGTACTTC. Translated: CASSQDLQTQYF. The rearrangement links TRBV3-1 (or the pseudogene TRBV3-2) to TRBJ2-5; D is ambiguous. The V end was cut by 0 bases, the J end by 6 bases, with 5 bases between. Germline values: CDR1 LGHDT, CDR2 YNNKEL (reference sequence). The CDR3 loop spans 12 amino acids.

The chain uses TRBV9 and TRBJ2-5, with TRBD2 matching over 13 bases. Germline CDR1 and CDR2: SGDLS and YYNGEE. This CDR3 has 16 residues. The V segment lost 0 bases and the J segment 3 bases; nucleotides outside the gene matches: 2. The CDR3 DNA sequence: TGTGCCAGCAGCGTAGCGACTAGCGGGGGGAAAGAGACCCAGTACTTC. Translated: CASSVATSGGKETQYF.

The rearrangement links TRBV28 to TRBJ1-2; the D gene is possibly TRBD1 (6 bases). CDR3 length: 13 residues. The ends were cut back, 6 bases at V and 8 bases at J, with 16 bases in the middle. The germline V gene has CDR1 MDHEN and CDR2 SYDVKM. Here the CDR3 reads CASREGGRGGYTF. The CDR3, as DNA: TGTGCCAGCAGGGAGGGGGGGCGCGGAGGCTACACCTTC.

The V gene is TRBV5-1, the J gene TRBJ1-4; 9 bases are shared with TRBD1. CDR3 length: 18 residues. V was pared by 4 bases and J by 7 bases, with 17 bases of the junction left unmatched. In germline, CDR1 is SGHRS, CDR2 YFSETQ. The CDR3 spells CASSLDGQPGGQGEKLFF. CDR3 DNA sequence: TGCGCCAGCAGCCTTGACGGACAGCCCGGGGGACAGGGTGAAAAACTGTTTTTT.

This clone has only a few counts. J is TRBJ2-1 and V is TRBV6-5; D not certain. Germline V CDR1 and CDR2: MNHEY, SVGAGI. The CDR3 runs to 13 residues. The ends were cut back, 8 bases at V and 3 bases at J, with 11 bases in the middle. CDR3: CASRPSGYNEQFF. Here the CDR3 DNA reads TGTGCCAGCCGACCTTCGGGCTACAATGAGCAGTTCTTC.

The chain joins TRBV5-6 to TRBJ2-1, with 9 bases aligning to TRBD2. Germline V gene data show CDR1 as SGHDT and CDR2 as YYEEEE. J lost 7 bases, V lost 0 bases, and 8 bases had no gene match. The CDR3 runs 16 residues. The CDR3 region has the DNA TGTGCCAGCAGCTTGGGTGCTGGGACTAGCTCAAATGAGCAGTTCTTC. It specifies CASSLGAGTSSNEQFF.

This chain links TRBV10-3 with TRBJ1-1; the D is unclear. The CDR3 totals 13 residues. Germline CDR1 reads ENHRY; CDR2 reads SYGVKD. Trimming left V 10 bases short and J 0 bases short, with 12 bases between. The CDR3: CATFGGLNTEAFF. The CDR3 nucleotides are TGTGCCACTTTTGGAGGGTTGAACACTGAAGCTTTCTTT.